Below, 5 T cell receptor beta chains from the same sample are listed, as sequenced in a study of OX40 agonist ivuxolimab in advanced cancers. Repertoires were generated with immunoSEQ multiplex PCR, while TCRdb's copy carries only in-frame clones and drops some. The sample has tens of thousands of clones; 92% are singletons. The sequencing used CD4+ or CD8+ T cells sorted from blood, collected in a trial of the OX40 agonist ivuxolimab. Receptors were obtained from an adult with an advanced solid tumor such as melanoma, head and neck, liver or kidney cancer.

The chain recombines TRBV6-5 with TRBJ2-1; weak D call: TRBD1 (6 bases). Trimming stripped 6 bases from V and 6 bases from J, with 18 bases between. Germline CDR1 is MNHEY and CDR2 is SVGAGI. The CDR3 runs to 15 residues. CDR3 region: CASSLHGQLPNEQFF. The CDR3 DNA reads as TGTGCCAGCAGCCTACACGGACAGTTACCCAATGAGCAGTTCTTC.

V gene TRBV30 combines with J gene TRBJ2-1, with D possibly matching TRBD2 (6 bases). The CDR3 runs to 12 residues. Germline V gene data show CDR1 as GTSNPN and CDR2 as SVGIG (reference sequence). The ends were cut back, 2 bases at V and 10 bases at J, with 12 bases in the middle. The CDR3 here is CAWSSPSGEQFF. CDR3 DNA sequence: TGTGCCTGGAGTAGCCCCAGCGGGGAGCAGTTCTTC.

This clone was counted a few times. The rearrangement links TRBV6-5 to TRBJ1-2; possibly TRBD1 for D (6 bases). The V gene's germline CDR1 is MNHEY and CDR2 SVGAGI. The length of the CDR3 is 15 residues. Between the trimmed V and J ends, which lost 6 bases and 2 bases, there was a span of 16 bases. CDR3 in amino acids: CASRQQGGSNYGYTF. The CDR3 DNA is TGTGCCAGCAGGCAACAGGGAGGGTCGAACTATGGCTACACCTTC.

The chain couples TRBV6-1 to TRBJ2-2; D may be TRBD2 (5 bases). The CDR3 runs to 14 residues. CDR1 and CDR2 from the germline V gene are MNHNS and SASEGT. The V gene lost 3 bases and the J gene lost 7 bases, with 12 bases spanning the gap. CDR3: CASSEARAGGELFF. In nucleotides, the CDR3 is TGTGCCAGCAGTGAGGCGCGGGCTGGCGGGGAGCTGTTTTTT.

V and J are TRBV27 and TRBJ2-3; no clear D. V was pared by 0 bases and J by 3 bases, with 13 bases between. The CDR3 is 16 residues long. Germline lookup yields CDR1 MNHEY and CDR2 SMNVEV (reference sequence). The CDR3, as DNA: TGTGCCAGCAGTTTATCTTCCGCTTTAGGTACAGATACGCAGTATTTT. Amino acids: CASSLSSALGTDTQYF.